The 10 T cell receptor beta chains in this list originate from one sample, sequenced in a study of CD8+ T cells in alopecia areata. cDNA reverse transcribed from extracted RNA served as the sequencing template. Repertoires were generated with immunoSEQ multiplex PCR, while TCRdb's copy carries only in-frame clones and drops some. Of about 220,000 clones in the sample, around 57% were seen once. Treatment given: oral pan-JAK inhibitor, 5-10 mg twice daily. Source: CD4+ T cells sorted from blood, taken at week 4, from a patient treated with tofacitinib. Every receptor here comes from a human donor with alopecia areata.

This chain links TRBV10-3 with TRBJ1-1; 8 bases are shared with TRBD1. CDR3 length: 14 residues. Trimming at V came to 3 bases and at J to 4 bases, leaving 4 bases not matched to a gene. Germline assignment: CDR1 ENHRY and CDR2 SYGVKD. CDR3 loop: CAISDQGAGTEAFF. CDR3 nucleotides: TGTGCCATCAGTGACCAGGGGGCGGGCACTGAAGCTTTCTTT.

This chain's CDR3 is CASSADQGTEAFF. CDR3 DNA sequence: TGTGCCAGCAGCGCGGACCAGGGAACTGAAGCTTTCTTT. The J gene is TRBJ1-1, the V gene TRBV9; D possibly corresponds to TRBD1 (5 bases). The CDR3 covers 13 residues. V gave up 3 bases and J gave up 5 bases, with 11 bases separating them. CDR1 is SGDLS and CDR2 is YYNGEE in the germline V gene.

This sequence joins TRBV11-2 and TRBJ1-2; D unclear. Between the trimmed V and J ends, which lost 2 bases and 7 bases, there was a span of 14 bases. The CDR3 runs 14 residues. Germline CDR1 SGHAT, CDR2 FQNNGV. As DNA, the CDR3 is TGTGCCAGCAGCTTAATTGTGTCGTATGGTGGCTACACCTTC. Translated, it gives CASSLIVSYGGYTF.

The chain joins TRBV6-5 to TRBJ2-7; D ambiguous. Germline assignment: CDR1 MNHEY and CDR2 SVGAGI. V gave up 2 bases and J gave up 0 bases, with 8 bases separating them. There are 14 residues in the CDR3. The chain's CDR3 is CASSYQPHSYEQYF. Here the CDR3 DNA reads TGTGCCAGCAGTTACCAACCTCACTCCTACGAGCAGTACTTC.

In its sample, this clone was seen once. The V call is TRBV29-1, the J call TRBJ2-2; D unclear. The CDR3 runs 12 residues. Germline loops: CDR1 SQVTM, CDR2 ANQGSEA. Trimming shortened V by 4 bases and J by 7 bases, and 10 bases separated the two germline ends. The DNA for the CDR3 is TGCAGCGTTGGAGAGGTTGACGGGGAGCTGTTTTTT. Protein sequence: CSVGEVDGELFF.

Only one count was recorded for this clone. This chain connects TRBV5-6 to TRBJ1-6; D possibly corresponds to TRBD1 (6 bases). Trimming removed 0 bases at V and 7 bases at J, with 11 bases between. Germline V gene sequence: CDR1 SGHDT, CDR2 YYEEEE. The length of the CDR3 is 15 residues. In DNA, the CDR3 is TGTGCCAGCAGCTTGGACAGGGAGCAAAATTCACCCCTCCACTTT. Its translation: CASSLDREQNSPLHF. Variable domain in full (rest from reference TRBV5-6 and TRBJ1-6): DAGVTQSPTHLIKTRGQQVTLRCSPKSGHDTVSWYQQALGQGPQFIFQYYEEEERQRGNFPDRFSGHQFPNYSSELNVNALLLGDSALYLCASSLDREQNSPLHFGNGTRLTVT.

The chain has TRBV30 and TRBJ2-3; D gene uncertain. This CDR3 region has 12 residues. V lost 4 bases, J lost 2 bases, and 7 bases lay in between. Germline assignment: CDR1 GTSNPN and CDR2 SVGIG (reference sequence). CDR3 sequence (DNA): TGTGCCTGGATGGTAAACACAGATACGCAGTATTTT. Protein product: CAWMVNTDTQYF.

DNA for the CDR3: TGTGCCACCGGGACAGGGCCCTACGAGCAGTACTTC. Amino acid sequence: CATGTGPYEQYF. The V gene is TRBV7-2, the J gene TRBJ2-7; TRBD1 matches 9 bases. There are 12 residues in the CDR3. The V and J ends lost 10 bases and 2 bases, in that order; junction bases with no gene match: 3. Germline assignment: CDR1 SGHTA and CDR2 FQGNSA.

The chain couples TRBV30 to TRBJ1-2; D call uncertain. The CDR3 loop spans 11 amino acids. The ends were cut back, 2 bases at V and 8 bases at J, with 9 bases in the middle. Germline CDR1 is GTSNPN and CDR2 is SVGIG (reference sequence). The CDR3 is CAWSPQRGYTF. The CDR3 DNA reads as TGTGCCTGGAGTCCTCAAAGAGGCTACACCTTC.

This clone was counted ten times or more. The chain combines TRBV5-1 with TRBJ2-7; D unresolved. The V end lost 4 bases, the J end lost 6 bases, and 26 bases lay between the germline ends. The length of the CDR3 is 17 residues. Germline V CDR1 and CDR2: SGHRS, YFSETQ. This CDR3 is CASSTGFFEFVSGEQYF. For the CDR3, the DNA is TGCGCCAGCAGCACTGGTTTTTTTGAGTTCGTTAGTGGCGAGCAGTACTTC.